The sequence of this T cell receptor (beta chain) was determined in a study of OX40 agonist ivuxolimab in advanced cancers. Background on the study: Patients received ivuxolimab, an agonistic anti-OX40 (CD134) antibody. Findings of the study overall: Dose levels from 0.1 to 3.0 mg/kg saw CD4+ and CD8+ blood T cells expand clonally by week 6.

For this clone: Its antigen is unidentified.

The table came from immunoSEQ multiplex PCR; TCRdb's copy has only in-frame clones and leaves some out. The table shows about 100,000 clones, with approximately 90% occurring only once. Trimming removed 5 bases at V and 8 bases at J, with 13 bases between. Germline V gene lookup returns CDR1 SGHTA and CDR2 FQGNSA. The CDR3 extends over 13 amino acids. This sample comprised CD4+ or CD8+ T cells sorted from blood, obtained in a trial of the OX40 agonist ivuxolimab. The chain joins TRBV7-2 to TRBJ1-5; no clear D. This clonotype was sampled from an adult with an advanced solid tumor such as melanoma, head and neck, liver or kidney cancer. The CDR3 region is CASSRSGREPQHF. The CDR3 DNA sequence: TGTGCCAGCAGCCGTTCGGGTCGTGAGCCCCAGCATTTT.